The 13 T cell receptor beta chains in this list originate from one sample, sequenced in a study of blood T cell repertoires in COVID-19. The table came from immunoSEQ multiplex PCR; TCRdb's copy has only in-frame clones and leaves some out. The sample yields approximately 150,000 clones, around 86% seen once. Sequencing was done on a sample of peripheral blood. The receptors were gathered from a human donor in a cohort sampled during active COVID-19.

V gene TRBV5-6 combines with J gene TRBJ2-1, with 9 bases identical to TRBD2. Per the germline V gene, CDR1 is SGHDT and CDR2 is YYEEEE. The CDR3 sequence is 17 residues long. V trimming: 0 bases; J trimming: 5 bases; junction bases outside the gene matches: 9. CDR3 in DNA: TGTGCCAGCAGCTTGGGACTAGCGGAACTTCGGAACAATGAGCAGTTCTTC. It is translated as CASSLGLAELRNNEQFF.

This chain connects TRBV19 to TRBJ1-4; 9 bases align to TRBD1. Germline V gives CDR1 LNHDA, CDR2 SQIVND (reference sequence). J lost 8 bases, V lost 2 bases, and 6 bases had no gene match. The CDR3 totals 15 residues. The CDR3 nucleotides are TGTGCCAGTAGTATACCGGGACAGGGTTCGGAAAAACTGTTTTTT. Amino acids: CASSIPGQGSEKLFF.

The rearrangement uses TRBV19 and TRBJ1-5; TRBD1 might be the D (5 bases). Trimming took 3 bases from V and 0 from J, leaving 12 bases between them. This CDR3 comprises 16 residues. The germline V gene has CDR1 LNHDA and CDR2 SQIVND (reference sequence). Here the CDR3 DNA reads TGTGCCAGTAGTATTAAGGCAGGGAATAGCAATCAGCCCCAGCATTTT. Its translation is CASSIKAGNSNQPQHF.

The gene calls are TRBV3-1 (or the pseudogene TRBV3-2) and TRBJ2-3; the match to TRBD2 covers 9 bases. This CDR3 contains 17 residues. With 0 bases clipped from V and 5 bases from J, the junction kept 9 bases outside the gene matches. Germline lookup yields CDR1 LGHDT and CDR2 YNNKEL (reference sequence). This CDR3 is CASSQDPGLAHRDTQYF. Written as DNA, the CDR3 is TGTGCCAGCAGCCAAGATCCGGGACTAGCCCACCGAGATACGCAGTATTTT.

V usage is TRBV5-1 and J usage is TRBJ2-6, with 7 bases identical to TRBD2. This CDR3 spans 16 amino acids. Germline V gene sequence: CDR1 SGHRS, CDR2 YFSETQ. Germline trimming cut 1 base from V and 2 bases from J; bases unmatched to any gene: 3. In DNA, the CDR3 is TGCGCCAGCAGCTTGATCGCGGGAGCTGGGGCCAACGTCCTGACTTTC. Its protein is CASSLIAGAGANVLTF.

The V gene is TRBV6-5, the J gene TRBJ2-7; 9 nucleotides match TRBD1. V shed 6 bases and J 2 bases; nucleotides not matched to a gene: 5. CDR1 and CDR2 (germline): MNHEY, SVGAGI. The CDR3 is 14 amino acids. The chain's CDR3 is CASSRDRAAYEQYF. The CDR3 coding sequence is TGTGCCAGCAGCCGGGACAGGGCAGCCTACGAGCAGTACTTC.

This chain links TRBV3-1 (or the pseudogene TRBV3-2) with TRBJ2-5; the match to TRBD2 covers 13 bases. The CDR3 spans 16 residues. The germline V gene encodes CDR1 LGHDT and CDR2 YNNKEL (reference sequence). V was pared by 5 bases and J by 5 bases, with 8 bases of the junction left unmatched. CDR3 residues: CASSSGLAGALETQYF. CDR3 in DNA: TGTGCCAGCAGCTCAGGACTAGCGGGAGCCCTGGAGACCCAGTACTTC.

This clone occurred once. The CDR3 here is CSGGPPYEQYF. The CDR3 DNA reads as TGCAGTGGCGGCCCACCCTACGAGCAGTACTTC. The chain employs TRBV20-1 and TRBJ2-7; unclear D gene. V was trimmed by 7 bases and J by 2 bases, leaving 9 bases between them. Looked up from germline, CDR1 is DFQATT and CDR2 is SNEGSKA (reference sequence). CDR3 length: 11 amino acids.

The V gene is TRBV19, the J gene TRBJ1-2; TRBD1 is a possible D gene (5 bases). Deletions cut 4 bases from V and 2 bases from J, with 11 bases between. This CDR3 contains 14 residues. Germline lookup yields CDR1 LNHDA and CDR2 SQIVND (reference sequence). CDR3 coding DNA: TGTGCCAGTAGTAAACACCGGGGGAACTATGGCTACACCTTC. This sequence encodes CASSKHRGNYGYTF. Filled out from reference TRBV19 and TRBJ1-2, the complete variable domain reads DGGITQSPKYLFRKEGQNVTLSCEQNLNHDAMYWYRQDPGQGLRLIYYSQIVNDFQKGDIAEGYSVSREKKESFPLTVTSAQKNPTAFYLCASSKHRGNYGYTFGSGTRLTVV.

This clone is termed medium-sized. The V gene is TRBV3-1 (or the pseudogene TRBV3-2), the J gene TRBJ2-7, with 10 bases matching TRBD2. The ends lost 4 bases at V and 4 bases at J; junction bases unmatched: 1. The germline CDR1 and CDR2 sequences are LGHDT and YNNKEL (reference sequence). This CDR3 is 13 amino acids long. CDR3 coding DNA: TGTGCCAGCAGCCGTAGCGGGGGGTACGAGCAGTACTTC. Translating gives CASSRSGGYEQYF.

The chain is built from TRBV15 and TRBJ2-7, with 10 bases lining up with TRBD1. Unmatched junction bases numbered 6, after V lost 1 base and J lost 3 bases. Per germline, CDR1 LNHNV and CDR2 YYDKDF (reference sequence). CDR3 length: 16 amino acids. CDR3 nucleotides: TGTGCCACCAGCAGAGCCCGAGGGGACAGGGGCTACGAGCAGTACTTC. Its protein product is CATSRARGDRGYEQYF.

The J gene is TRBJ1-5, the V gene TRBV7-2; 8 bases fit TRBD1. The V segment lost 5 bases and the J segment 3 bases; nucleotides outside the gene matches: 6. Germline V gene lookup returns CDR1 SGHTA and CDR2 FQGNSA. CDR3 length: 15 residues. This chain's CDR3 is CASSKDRGVNQPQHF. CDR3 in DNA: TGTGCCAGCAGCAAAGACAGGGGTGTCAATCAGCCCCAGCATTTT.

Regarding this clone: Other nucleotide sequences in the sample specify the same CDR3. CDR3 nucleotides: TGTGCCAGCAGCTCCGGACAGGGCTATGGCTACACCTTC. It specifies CASSSGQGYGYTF. The genes are TRBV7-2 and TRBJ1-2, with 8 bases that match TRBD1. The J segment lost 4 bases and the V segment lost 4 bases, leaving 2 bases of the junction unmatched. CDR3 length equals 13 residues. Germline-derived CDR1 and CDR2 are SGHTA and FQGNSA.